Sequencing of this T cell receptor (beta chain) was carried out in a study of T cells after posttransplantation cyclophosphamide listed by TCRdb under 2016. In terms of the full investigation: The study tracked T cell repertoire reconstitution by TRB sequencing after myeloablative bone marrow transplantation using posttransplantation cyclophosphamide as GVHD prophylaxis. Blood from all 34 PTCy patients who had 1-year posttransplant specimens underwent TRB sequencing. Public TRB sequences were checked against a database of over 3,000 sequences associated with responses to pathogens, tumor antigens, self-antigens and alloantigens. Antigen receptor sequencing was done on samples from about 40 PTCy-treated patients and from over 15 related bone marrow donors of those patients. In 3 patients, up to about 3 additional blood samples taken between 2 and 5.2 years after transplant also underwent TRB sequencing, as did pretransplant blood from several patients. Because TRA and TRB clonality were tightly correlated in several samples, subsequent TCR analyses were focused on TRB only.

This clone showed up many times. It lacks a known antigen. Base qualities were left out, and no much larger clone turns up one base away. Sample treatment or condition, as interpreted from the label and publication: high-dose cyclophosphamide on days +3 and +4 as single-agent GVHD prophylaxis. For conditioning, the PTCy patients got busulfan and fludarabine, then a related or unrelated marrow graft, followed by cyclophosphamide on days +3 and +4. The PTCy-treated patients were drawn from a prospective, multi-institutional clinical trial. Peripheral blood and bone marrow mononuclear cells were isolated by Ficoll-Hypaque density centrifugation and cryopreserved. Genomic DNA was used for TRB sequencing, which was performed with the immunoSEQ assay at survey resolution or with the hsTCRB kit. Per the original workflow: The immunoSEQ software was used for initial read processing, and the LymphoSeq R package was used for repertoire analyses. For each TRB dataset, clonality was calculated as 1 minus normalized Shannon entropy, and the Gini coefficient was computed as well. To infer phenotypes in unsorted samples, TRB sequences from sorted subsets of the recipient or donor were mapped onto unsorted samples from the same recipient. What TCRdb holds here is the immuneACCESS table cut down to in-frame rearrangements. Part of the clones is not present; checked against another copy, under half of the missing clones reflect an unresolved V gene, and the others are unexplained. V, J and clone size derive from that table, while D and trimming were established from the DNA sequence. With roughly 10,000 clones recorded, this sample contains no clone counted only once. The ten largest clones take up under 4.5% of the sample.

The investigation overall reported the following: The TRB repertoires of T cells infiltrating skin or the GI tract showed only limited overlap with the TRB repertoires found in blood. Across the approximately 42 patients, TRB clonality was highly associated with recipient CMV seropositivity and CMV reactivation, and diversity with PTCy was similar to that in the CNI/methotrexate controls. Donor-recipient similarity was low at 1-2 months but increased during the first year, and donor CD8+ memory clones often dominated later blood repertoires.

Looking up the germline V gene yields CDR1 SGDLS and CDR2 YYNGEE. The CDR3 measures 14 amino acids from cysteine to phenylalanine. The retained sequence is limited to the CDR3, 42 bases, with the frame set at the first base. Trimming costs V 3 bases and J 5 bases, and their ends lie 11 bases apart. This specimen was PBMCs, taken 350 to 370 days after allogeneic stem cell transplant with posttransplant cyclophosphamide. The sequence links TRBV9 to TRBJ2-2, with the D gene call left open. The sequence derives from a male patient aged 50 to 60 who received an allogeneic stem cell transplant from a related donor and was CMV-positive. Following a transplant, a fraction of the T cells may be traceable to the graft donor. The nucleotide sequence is TGTGCCAGCAGCGCATCCCCGCAGACCGGGGAGCTGTTTTTT. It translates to CASSASPQTGELFF.